One sample yielded the 26 T cell receptor beta chains listed below, sequenced in a study of blood T cell repertoires in COVID-19 (dated by TCRdb to the early 2020s). Receptor libraries were prepared by the immunoSEQ multiplex PCR assay. Not all clones reach the TCRdb copy of this immuneACCESS table, which keeps in-frame sequences only. Checked studies attribute under half of the gap to unresolved V genes and leave the rest unexplained. This sample holds 150,000 or so clones; approximately 88% were observed only once. Less than 15% of the sample belongs to the ten largest clones. Specimen: peripheral blood. The receptors here all came from a man aged 18 to 30 with active or convalescent COVID-19.

This sequence joins TRBV3-1 (or the pseudogene TRBV3-2) and TRBJ2-1, with 11 bases matching TRBD2. Germline assignment: CDR1 LGHDT and CDR2 YNNKEL (reference sequence). V dropped 0 bases and J dropped 3; count of bases not matched to a gene: 7. The CDR3 is made up of 18 amino acids. CDR3 sequence: CASSQELAGVFDYNEQFF. CDR3 in DNA: TGTGCCAGCAGCCAAGAACTAGCGGGAGTCTTCGACTACAATGAGCAGTTCTTC.

The chain combines TRBV6-6 with TRBJ1-6, with 9 positions matching TRBD1. Germline loops: CDR1 MNHNY, CDR2 SVGAGI (reference sequence). The CDR3 has 15 residues. V trimming: 5 bases; J trimming: 9 bases; junction bases outside the gene matches: 8. CDR3 region: CASSQLTGGSSPLHF. Here the CDR3 DNA reads TGTGCCAGCAGTCAACTGACAGGGGGTAGTTCACCCCTCCACTTT.

This clone was detected ten times or more. The chain uses TRBV6-4 and TRBJ1-2; 7 bases line up with TRBD1. The J segment lost 6 bases and the V segment lost 2 bases, leaving 3 bases of the junction unmatched. The germline V gene has CDR1 MRHNA and CDR2 SNTAGT. This CDR3 is built from 13 residues. The CDR3 nucleotides read TGTGCCAGCAGTGACGGGACAGCCAATGGCTACACCTTC. Its translation is CASSDGTANGYTF.

The gene calls are TRBV2 and TRBJ2-7, with 11 bases that match TRBD2. The CDR3 runs to 16 residues. V dropped 1 base and J dropped 2; count of bases not matched to a gene: 4. Germline assignment: CDR1 SNHLY and CDR2 FYNNEI. The CDR3 loop reads CASSEEAGLAAYEQYF. As DNA, the CDR3 is TGTGCCAGCAGTGAAGAGGCGGGACTAGCGGCCTACGAGCAGTACTTC.

This chain uses TRBV29-1 with TRBJ2-2, with 11 bases lining up with TRBD1. V was clipped by 5 bases and J by 4 bases; unmatched bases: 9. The CDR3 covers 16 residues. Germline loops: CDR1 SQVTM, CDR2 ANQGSEA. The CDR3 protein is CSVSISGTGGTGELFF. CDR3 nucleotides: TGCAGCGTTTCTATCTCCGGGACAGGGGGCACCGGGGAGCTGTTTTTT.

The chain carries TRBV29-1 and TRBJ1-1; no clear D. Germline loops: CDR1 SQVTM, CDR2 ANQGSEA. CDR3 length: 13 residues. Trimming pared 3 bases from V and 5 bases from J, leaving 13 bases between. CDR3 protein: CSVDPWQRTEAFF. CDR3 nucleotide sequence: TGCAGCGTTGACCCGTGGCAGAGGACTGAAGCTTTCTTT. The whole variable domain, remainder taken from reference TRBV29-1 and TRBJ1-1, is SAVISQKPSRDICQRGTSLTIQCQVDSQVTMMFWYRQQPGQSLTLIATANQGSEATYESGFVIDKFPISRPNLTFSTLTVSNMSPEDSSIYLCSVDPWQRTEAFFGQGTRLTVV.

The chain couples TRBV18 to TRBJ2-1, with TRBD2 as a possible D gene (6 bases). This CDR3 has 17 amino acids. V lost 2 bases, J lost 7 bases, and 21 bases lay in between. The V gene's germline CDR1 is KGHSH and CDR2 LQKENI. The CDR3 reads CASSPLVLGSGFNEQFF. DNA of the CDR3: TGTGCCAGCTCACCATTAGTCTTGGGCAGCGGGTTTAATGAGCAGTTCTTC.

The V and J genes are TRBV4-2 and TRBJ2-7; no firm D call. Trimming shortened V by 0 bases and J by 0 bases, and 6 bases separated the two germline ends. Germline lookup yields CDR1 LGHNA and CDR2 YNFKEQ. The CDR3 is made up of 14 amino acids. CDR3 DNA sequence: TGTGCCAGCAGCCAAGATACATTCTCCTACGAGCAGTACTTC. This translates into CASSQDTFSYEQYF.

V is TRBV2 and J is TRBJ1-4; TRBD1 agrees at 9 bases. The CDR3 has 16 amino acids. Per the germline V gene, CDR1 is SNHLY and CDR2 is FYNNEI. With V trimmed by 7 bases and J by 1 base, 7 bases remained unmatched. The CDR3 nucleotides are TGTGCCAGCAAGGGGGACAGGGCGTTAACTAATGAAAAACTGTTTTTT. Its protein is CASKGDRALTNEKLFF.

This chain uses TRBV2 with TRBJ1-5, with TRBD1 matching over 7 bases. Trimming removed 4 bases from V and 5 bases from J; junction bases left unmatched: 5. The germline V gene has CDR1 SNHLY and CDR2 FYNNEI. The CDR3 has 14 residues. The CDR3 region has the DNA TGTGCCAGCAGTGCGACAGGGCCGGATCAGCCCCAGCATTTT. This translates into CASSATGPDQPQHF.

In this sample, this clone turned up a few times. The chain is built from TRBV12-5 and TRBJ2-1; D may be TRBD1 (5 bases). V lost 6 bases and J lost 7, with 13 bases in between. Germline V lookup: CDR1 LGHNT, CDR2 FRNRAP. The CDR3 extends over 13 amino acids. CDR3 in amino acids: CASGPLQGNEQFF. DNA for the CDR3: TGTGCTAGTGGCCCTCTCCAGGGAAATGAGCAGTTCTTC.

The chain has TRBV5-1 and TRBJ2-7; possible D gene TRBD1, 6 bases. Trimming removed 0 bases at V and 6 bases at J, with 10 bases between. The CDR3 has 13 amino acids. Germline V gives CDR1 SGHRS, CDR2 YFSETQ. The CDR3 sequence is CASSLGWGLEQYF. The CDR3, as DNA: TGCGCCAGCAGCTTGGGTTGGGGGCTCGAGCAGTACTTC.

CDR3 nucleotide sequence: TGCGCCAGCAGCTCCGGGACCACAGGGTTTTCTGGAAACACCATATATTTT. Translating it yields CASSSGTTGFSGNTIYF. The gene calls are TRBV5-1 and TRBJ1-3; D is perhaps TRBD1 (6 bases). V was cut by 3 bases and J by 1 base, with 17 bases left in between. Germline V gives CDR1 SGHRS, CDR2 YFSETQ. The CDR3 runs 17 residues.

This chain uses TRBV15 with TRBJ2-5, with a tentative D call TRBD2 (5 bases). This CDR3 contains 16 residues. Germline loops: CDR1 LNHNV, CDR2 YYDKDF (reference sequence). Trimming took 5 bases from V and 5 from J, leaving 21 bases between them. The CDR3 bases are TGTGCCACCAGCCGCTACCGGGATAGTGTCGGGGAGACCCAGTACTTC. Protein: CATSRYRDSVGETQYF.

V and J are TRBV24-1 and TRBJ1-5; 7 bases are a match to TRBD1. Germline V gene sequence: CDR1 KGHDR, CDR2 SFDVKD. The V and J ends lost 4 bases and 2 bases, in that order; junction bases with no gene match: 4. The CDR3 extends over 15 amino acids. The CDR3 DNA reads as TGTGCCACCAGTGAAGGGGGCTCTGGCAATCAGCCCCAGCATTTT. Amino acids: CATSEGGSGNQPQHF.

This chain joins TRBV6-5 and TRBJ1-2; 8 nucleotides align to TRBD1. Unmatched junction bases numbered 11, after V lost 6 bases and J lost 8 bases. This CDR3 comprises 14 residues. Per the germline V gene, CDR1 is MNHEY and CDR2 is SVGAGI. This chain's CDR3 is CASRFSGGIEGYTF. DNA for the CDR3: TGTGCCAGCAGGTTTTCAGGGGGCATCGAGGGCTACACCTTC.

This chain links TRBV6-5 with TRBJ2-6, with TRBD1 as a possible D gene (5 bases). V lost 10 bases and J 3 bases, leaving 10 bases between the germline ends. The CDR3 extends over 13 amino acids. Germline values: CDR1 MNHEY, CDR2 SVGAGI. DNA for the CDR3: TGTGCCACCCAGGGCGGTGGGGCCAACGTCCTGACTTTC. It translates to CATQGGGANVLTF.

This sequence joins TRBV21-1 and TRBJ2-5; TRBD2 is the table's D call and was not checked against the DNA. TRBV21-1 is a listed pseudogene. The CDR3 totals 17 residues. CDR3 protein: CASSVKGTSGRQETQYF. The CDR3 coding sequence is TGTGCCAGCAGCGTCAAAGGGACTAGCGGGAGGCAAGAGACCCAGTACTTC.

The chain recombines TRBV2 with TRBJ1-3; 8 bases are a match to TRBD1. Germline-derived CDR1 and CDR2 are SNHLY and FYNNEI. This CDR3 is built from 15 residues. Unmatched junction bases numbered 2, after V lost 4 bases and J lost 0 bases. The CDR3 sequence is CASSAGGGSGNTIYF. Written as DNA, the CDR3 is TGTGCCAGCAGTGCAGGGGGCGGCTCTGGAAACACCATATATTTT.

The chain joins TRBV18 to TRBJ1-2; D may be TRBD1 (5 bases). Trimming left V 2 bases short and J 1 base short, with 11 bases between. Looked up from germline, CDR1 is KGHSH and CDR2 is LQKENI. The CDR3 runs 15 residues. The CDR3 DNA follows: TGTGCCAGCTCACCATCAGGACATCTTAACTATGGCTACACCTTC. As protein: CASSPSGHLNYGYTF. Filled out from reference TRBV18 and TRBJ1-2, the complete variable domain reads NAGVMQNPRHLVRRRGQEARLRCSPMKGHSHVYWYRQLPEEGLKFMVYLQKENIIDESGMPKERFSAEFPKEGPSILRIQQVVRGDSAAYFCASSPSGHLNYGYTFGSGTRLTVV.

This clone was seen a handful of times. The CDR3 protein is CASSYSYFGTYEQYF. The DNA of the CDR3 is TGTGCCAGCAGTTACTCGTACTTCGGGACCTACGAGCAGTACTTC. V and J are TRBV6-5 and TRBJ2-7; the D gene is possibly TRBD2 (5 bases). V shed 0 bases and J shed 2 bases, with 11 bases lying between them. Looked up from germline, CDR1 is MNHEY and CDR2 is SVGAGI. The CDR3 consists of 15 residues.

The chain recombines TRBV11-2 with TRBJ2-1; D is perhaps TRBD1 (5 bases). V was pared by 2 bases and J by 8 bases, with 13 bases between. The CDR3 runs 14 residues. The germline V gene has CDR1 SGHAT and CDR2 FQNNGV. The CDR3 nucleotides read TGTGCCAGCAGCTTACGGTTAGCAGGGCATGAGCAGTTCTTC. Protein sequence: CASSLRLAGHEQFF.

The chain links TRBV9 to TRBJ2-1; 9 bases are a match to TRBD2. Germline V gives CDR1 SGDLS, CDR2 YYNGEE. The CDR3 has 16 residues. J gave up 5 bases and V 4 bases, and 10 bases lay outside the gene matches. The CDR3, as DNA: TGTGCCAGCAGCTCGCGCCTAGCGGGACGAAACAATGAGCAGTTCTTC. It is translated as CASSSRLAGRNNEQFF.

The chain combines TRBV19 with TRBJ2-3; no definite D call. The CDR3 extends over 16 amino acids. V was pared by 2 bases and J by 0 bases, with 12 bases between. CDR1 LNHDA and CDR2 SQIVND come from the germline V gene (reference sequence). Here the CDR3 reads CASSISRYSSTDTQYF. CDR3 bases: TGTGCCAGTAGTATATCTAGATACTCTAGCACAGATACGCAGTATTTT.

The chain joins TRBV19 to TRBJ2-3; the match to TRBD2 covers 10 bases. V lost 5 bases, J lost 0 bases, and 5 bases stayed unmatched. The CDR3 has 16 amino acids. Germline V gene sequence: CDR1 LNHDA, CDR2 SQIVND (reference sequence). CDR3 in DNA: TGTGCCAGTAGTTTTCTAGCGGGAGTGAGCACAGATACGCAGTATTTT. This translates into CASSFLAGVSTDTQYF.

This chain links TRBV10-1 with TRBJ1-1; D is possibly TRBD1 (5 bases). Trimming left V 10 bases short and J 1 base short, with 25 bases between. The CDR3 extends over 17 amino acids. CDR1 and CDR2 from the germline V gene are WNHNN and SYGVQD (reference sequence). The CDR3 DNA is TGCGCCACCCGGAGAGGAGGGGCCATTGGTAAGAACACTGAAGCTTTCTTT. As protein: CATRRGGAIGKNTEAFF.